Below, 15 T cell receptor beta chains from the same sample are listed, as sequenced in a study of blood T cell repertoires in COVID-19. The table came from immunoSEQ multiplex PCR; TCRdb's copy has only in-frame clones and leaves some out. The data contain over 120,000 clones, around 83% of them seen just once; the ten biggest clones take up around 8.4%. Sequences were obtained from PBMCs or T cells enriched from blood (not recorded which). The receptor set was obtained from a man over 45 who had recovered from COVID-19.

This clone was found a few times. The V call is TRBV11-2, the J call TRBJ1-1; D possibly corresponds to TRBD1 (6 bases). The ends were cut back, 0 bases at V and 0 bases at J, with 11 bases in the middle. Germline CDR1 reads SGHAT; CDR2 reads FQNNGV. The CDR3 length is 16 residues. CDR3 nucleotide sequence: TGTGCCAGCAGCTTAGATCTCGGACAGTTGAACACTGAAGCTTTCTTT. Encoded protein: CASSLDLGQLNTEAFF. Based on the CDR3 plus reference TRBV11-2 and TRBJ1-1, the full variable domain is EAGVAQSPRYKIIEKRQSVAFWCNPISGHATLYWYQQILGQGPKLLIQFQNNGVVDDSQLPKDRFSAERLKGVDSTLKIQPAKLEDSAVYLCASSLDLGQLNTEAFFGQGTRLTVV.

The chain has TRBV11-1 and TRBJ2-2, with a weak D call TRBD2 (5 bases). Deletions cut 5 bases from V and 4 bases from J, with 8 bases between. This CDR3 has 13 amino acids. CDR1 and CDR2 (germline): SGHAT, FQDESV (reference sequence). CDR3: CASSPGLTGELFF. In DNA, the CDR3 is TGTGCCAGCAGCCCCGGACTCACCGGGGAGCTGTTTTTT. Variable domain in full (rest from reference TRBV11-1 and TRBJ2-2): EAEVAQSPRYKITEKSQAVAFWCDPISGHATLYWYRQILGQGPELLVQFQDESVVDDSQLPKDRFSAERLKGVDSTLKIQPAELGDSAMYLCASSPGLTGELFFGEGSRLTVL.

The chain couples TRBV7-9 to TRBJ2-7; D perhaps matches TRBD1 (5 bases). V was shortened by 4 bases and J by 6 bases, with 10 bases between the two germline ends. CDR1 SEHNR and CDR2 FQNEAQ come from the germline V gene (reference sequence). The CDR3 loop spans 12 amino acids. The CDR3 DNA sequence: TGTGCCAGCAGCTCCGGGCAGGGCGAGCAGTACTTC. Its translation is CASSSGQGEQYF.

This clone showed up just once. The rearrangement uses TRBV5-6 and TRBJ2-1; D not certain. The CDR3 has 16 residues. V was shortened by 0 bases and J by 2 bases, with 12 bases between the two germline ends. CDR1 is SGHDT and CDR2 is YYEEEE in the germline V gene. CDR3 bases: TGTGCCAGCAGCTTGGACCCAGCGTCTCCCTACAATGAGCAGTTCTTC. Translating it yields CASSLDPASPYNEQFF.

The chain employs TRBV18 and TRBJ1-1, with 8 bases aligning to TRBD1. CDR1 KGHSH and CDR2 LQKENI come from the germline V gene. With V trimmed by 5 bases and J by 3 bases, 8 bases remained unmatched. The length of the CDR3 is 15 residues. CDR3 bases: TGTGCCAGCTCATCATTCGTGACAGGGGACACTGAAGCTTTCTTT. It yields the protein CASSSFVTGDTEAFF.

This chain connects TRBV4-3 to TRBJ2-3; tentatively, D is TRBD2 (6 bases). The CDR3 has 18 residues. Germline V gene data show CDR1 as LGHNA and CDR2 as YSLEER. Trimming shortened V by 0 bases and J by 1 base, and 17 bases separated the two germline ends. For the CDR3, the DNA is TGCGCCAGCAGCCAAGAGGTTGGGACGGGGGAGCGCACAGATACGCAGTATTTT. The encoded protein is CASSQEVGTGERTDTQYF.

The chain uses TRBV30 and TRBJ1-1; 7 positions agree with TRBD1. V dropped 3 bases and J dropped 0; count of bases not matched to a gene: 1. There are 13 residues in the CDR3. Germline assignment: CDR1 GTSNPN and CDR2 SVGIG (reference sequence). The CDR3 protein is CAWRGQLNTEAFF. As DNA, the CDR3 is TGTGCCTGGAGGGGACAGTTGAACACTGAAGCTTTCTTT.

This chain joins TRBV4-1 and TRBJ2-1; D might be TRBD2 (5 bases). The ends were cut back, 0 bases at V and 0 bases at J, with 12 bases in the middle. The CDR3 length is 17 residues. Germline CDR1 is MGHRA and CDR2 is YSYEKL. The CDR3 DNA follows: TGCGCCAGCAGCCAAGATAGAGGGAAAAGCTCCTACAATGAGCAGTTCTTC. Translating it yields CASSQDRGKSSYNEQFF.

This clone was seen only once. V is TRBV27 and J is TRBJ1-3; D ambiguous. The V and J ends lost 6 bases and 0 bases respectively, with 9 bases between them. Germline CDR1 reads MNHEY; CDR2 reads SMNVEV (reference sequence). This CDR3 comprises 14 residues. The CDR3 protein is CASRSTSSGNTIYF. CDR3 nucleotides: TGTGCCAGCAGGTCGACATCCTCTGGAAACACCATATATTTT.

The chain recombines TRBV4-1 with TRBJ2-3, with 14 bases fitting TRBD2. Germline CDR1 is MGHRA and CDR2 is YSYEKL. With V trimmed by 5 bases and J by 3 bases, 1 base remained unmatched. The length of the CDR3 is 15 residues. CDR3 sequence reads: CASSRTSGGTDTQYF. DNA for the CDR3: TGCGCCAGCAGCAGGACTAGCGGGGGGACAGATACGCAGTATTTT.

The chain is built from TRBV7-9 and TRBJ2-5; 10 bases agree with TRBD2. Germline V gene lookup returns CDR1 SEHNR and CDR2 FQNEAQ (reference sequence). The CDR3 runs 15 residues. V shed 5 bases and J 2 bases; nucleotides not matched to a gene: 5. This CDR3 is CASSLGLAAQETQYF. The CDR3 nucleotides are TGTGCCAGCAGCCTAGGACTAGCGGCACAAGAGACCCAGTACTTC.

This sequence joins TRBV24-1 and TRBJ2-3; D perhaps matches TRBD1 (5 bases). The length of the CDR3 is 13 residues. The V gene's germline CDR1 is KGHDR and CDR2 SFDVKD. The ends were cut back, 4 bases at V and 6 bases at J, with 10 bases in the middle. The chain's CDR3 is CATSEAGQDTQYF. The CDR3, as DNA: TGTGCCACCAGTGAGGCAGGGCAGGATACGCAGTATTTT.

The V and J genes are TRBV5-1 and TRBJ2-5; D uncertain. V was trimmed by 4 bases and J by 0 bases, leaving 10 bases between them. In germline, CDR1 is SGHRS, CDR2 YFSETQ. This CDR3 region has 14 residues. CDR3 DNA sequence: TGCGCCAGCAGCGGTGGTCAGGACCAAGAGACCCAGTACTTC. Translated: CASSGGQDQETQYF.

The rearrangement links TRBV7-8 to TRBJ1-2; weak D call: TRBD1 (5 bases). CDR3 length equals 15 residues. Germline lookup yields CDR1 SGHVS and CDR2 FQNEAQ. V lost 2 bases, J lost 2 bases, and 12 bases lay in between. CDR3 bases: TGTGCCAGCAGCTTACAGGGCCTCCGGAACTATGGCTACACCTTC. Encoded protein: CASSLQGLRNYGYTF.

This rearrangement joins TRBV5-4 to TRBJ1-4; D unresolved. Trimming removed 0 bases from V and 6 bases from J, with 12 bases in between. Germline CDR1 reads SGHNT; CDR2 reads YYREEE (reference sequence). This CDR3 is 15 amino acids long. CDR3 sequence reads: CASSLVEGGHEKLFF. The CDR3 coding sequence is TGTGCCAGCAGCTTGGTAGAGGGCGGACATGAAAAACTGTTTTTT.